The rows below give T cell receptor beta chains drawn from one sample of a study of blood T cells in healthy people across ages. TCRdb used MiXCR to reprocess the 5' RACE reads, holding one entry per CDR3 protein. The repertoire has approximately 800,000 distinct CDR3 sequences, 35% to 60% of them found once; the top ten carry approximately 18%. Input material: blood. The source is an elderly man in good health. CDR3s include the opening cysteine and the closing phenylalanine or tryptophan. The order of the fields is clone size, J gene, D gene, V gene, CDR3 protein, CDR3 DNA. D genes are given only for firm matches. Size is stated for part of the rows, as once, few or many counts, or as a class when the clone is expanded.

clone_size: NA
j_call: TRBJ1-6
d_call: TRBD1
v_call: TRBV5-5
cdr3_aa: CASTLAGTGNNSPLHF
cdr3_nt: TGTGCCAGCACCCTTGCTGGGACAGGGAACAATTCACCCCTCCACTTT

clone_size: NA
j_call: TRBJ2-3
d_call: TRBD2
v_call: TRBV28
cdr3_aa: CASGRLAGDGTDTQYF
cdr3_nt: TGTGCCAGCGGGCGACTAGCGGGAGACGGCACAGATACGCAGTATTTT

clone_size: few
j_call: TRBJ2-4
d_call: NA
v_call: TRBV12-3/TRBV12-4
cdr3_aa: CASSPISNIQYF
cdr3_nt: TGTGCCAGCAGCCCTATTTCTAACATTCAGTACTTC

clone_size: NA
j_call: TRBJ1-5
d_call: TRBD1
v_call: TRBV7-2
cdr3_aa: CASSDLGQNQPQHF
cdr3_nt: TGTGCCAGCAGCGACTTGGGACAGAATCAGCCCCAGCATTTT

clone_size: NA
j_call: TRBJ2-2
d_call: TRBD2
v_call: TRBV4-2
cdr3_aa: CASSPVGERENTGELFF
cdr3_nt: TGTGCCAGCAGCCCGGTGGGGGAGCGGGAGAACACCGGGGAGCTGTTTTTT

clone_size: few
j_call: TRBJ2-5
d_call: TRBD2
v_call: TRBV7-2
cdr3_aa: CASSSHGTSGPRTQYF
cdr3_nt: TGTGCCAGCAGCTCCCATGGGACTAGCGGGCCTAGAACCCAGTACTTC

clone_size: many
j_call: TRBJ2-5
d_call: NA
v_call: TRBV12-3/TRBV12-4
cdr3_aa: CASSLNGVGRTQYF
cdr3_nt: TGTGCCAGCAGTTTAAATGGCGTCGGTCGGACCCAGTACTTC

clone_size: NA
j_call: TRBJ2-5
d_call: TRBD2
v_call: TRBV20-1
cdr3_aa: CSAKDGGTDTQYF
cdr3_nt: TGCAGTGCTAAAGACGGGGGGACGGACACCCAGTACTTC

clone_size: NA
j_call: TRBJ2-1
d_call: TRBD2
v_call: TRBV20-1
cdr3_aa: CSASKRAGGSPEQFF
cdr3_nt: TGCAGTGCTAGTAAGAGGGCGGGAGGGTCGCCTGAGCAGTTCTTC

clone_size: NA
j_call: TRBJ2-3
d_call: NA
v_call: TRBV15
cdr3_aa: CATNGRTDTQYF
cdr3_nt: TGTGCCACCAACGGTCGTACAGATACGCAGTATTTT

clone_size: NA
j_call: TRBJ2-2
d_call: TRBD1
v_call: TRBV6-5
cdr3_aa: CASSQGRTGRPGELFF
cdr3_nt: TGTGCCAGCAGCCAGGGGAGGACAGGGCGACCCGGGGAGCTGTTTTTT

clone_size: few
j_call: TRBJ2-5
d_call: TRBD2
v_call: TRBV6-1
cdr3_aa: CASSEGGNQETQYF
cdr3_nt: TGTGCCAGCAGTGAGGGGGGGAACCAAGAGACCCAGTACTTC

clone_size: NA
j_call: TRBJ2-5
d_call: NA
v_call: TRBV14
cdr3_aa: CASSQAGGRETQYF
cdr3_nt: TGTGCCAGCAGCCAAGCGGGCGGTCGGGAGACCCAGTACTTC

clone_size: NA
j_call: TRBJ1-4
d_call: TRBD1
v_call: TRBV12-3/TRBV12-4
cdr3_aa: CASSLTGEGEKLFF
cdr3_nt: TGTGCCAGCAGTCTTACAGGGGAGGGTGAAAAACTGTTTTTT

clone_size: NA
j_call: TRBJ2-7
d_call: NA
v_call: TRBV20-1
cdr3_aa: CSASLKTASYEQYF
cdr3_nt: TGCAGTGCTAGTTTAAAGACAGCATCCTACGAGCAGTACTTC

clone_size: NA
j_call: TRBJ1-2
d_call: TRBD1
v_call: TRBV9
cdr3_aa: CASSGGTGHGYTF
cdr3_nt: TGTGCCAGCAGCGGCGGGACAGGCCATGGCTACACCTTC

clone_size: few
j_call: TRBJ2-7
d_call: TRBD1
v_call: TRBV4-2
cdr3_aa: CASSQADRVSHEQYF
cdr3_nt: TGTGCCAGCAGCCAAGCGGACAGGGTTAGCCACGAGCAGTACTTC

clone_size: NA
j_call: TRBJ1-1
d_call: TRBD1
v_call: TRBV29-1
cdr3_aa: CSVDRDRSEAFF
cdr3_nt: TGCAGCGTCGATAGGGACAGGAGTGAAGCTTTCTTT

clone_size: NA
j_call: TRBJ1-1
d_call: TRBD1
v_call: TRBV20-1
cdr3_aa: CSARDLGDRGTEAFF
cdr3_nt: TGCAGTGCTAGAGATCTGGGGGACAGGGGCACTGAAGCTTTCTTT

clone_size: NA
j_call: TRBJ2-3
d_call: TRBD2
v_call: TRBV9
cdr3_aa: CASSDRLAPTDTQYF
cdr3_nt: TGTGCCAGCAGCGACCGACTAGCTCCCACAGATACGCAGTATTTT

clone_size: once
j_call: TRBJ2-2
d_call: NA
v_call: TRBV28
cdr3_aa: CASSFDNANTGELFF
cdr3_nt: TGTGCCAGCAGTTTTGACAACGCGAACACCGGGGAGCTGTTTTTT

clone_size: NA
j_call: TRBJ2-3
d_call: NA
v_call: TRBV20-1
cdr3_aa: CSATPTNRTDTQYF
cdr3_nt: TGCAGTGCTACCCCAACGAACCGCACAGATACGCAGTATTTT

clone_size: many
j_call: TRBJ2-3
d_call: TRBD1
v_call: TRBV7-2
cdr3_aa: CASSSDRGADTQYF
cdr3_nt: TGTGCCAGCAGCTCTGACAGGGGAGCAGATACGCAGTATTTT

clone_size: few
j_call: TRBJ2-7
d_call: TRBD2
v_call: TRBV5-1
cdr3_aa: CASSPSPAGTYEQYF
cdr3_nt: TGCGCCAGCAGCCCCTCCCCAGCGGGGACCTACGAGCAGTACTTC

clone_size: few
j_call: TRBJ2-1
d_call: TRBD1
v_call: TRBV5-1
cdr3_aa: CASSSSQGASSYNEQFF
cdr3_nt: TGCGCCAGCAGCTCGTCACAGGGGGCGAGCTCCTACAATGAGCAGTTCTTC

clone_size: NA
j_call: TRBJ2-5
d_call: NA
v_call: TRBV7-2
cdr3_aa: CASSVRRAGRHETQYF
cdr3_nt: TGTGCCAGCAGCGTTAGACGAGCAGGGAGACATGAGACCCAGTACTTC

clone_size: many
j_call: TRBJ1-1
d_call: NA
v_call: TRBV20-1
cdr3_aa: CSAGGNTEAFF
cdr3_nt: TGCAGCGCCGGGGGGAACACTGAAGCTTTCTTT

clone_size: NA
j_call: TRBJ2-4
d_call: NA
v_call: TRBV3-1
cdr3_aa: CASSHVTGSKNIQYF
cdr3_nt: TGTGCCAGCAGCCACGTTACTGGGAGCAAAAACATTCAGTACTTC

clone_size: few
j_call: TRBJ2-5
d_call: NA
v_call: TRBV12-3/TRBV12-4
cdr3_aa: CASSRNFQETQYF
cdr3_nt: TGTGCCAGCAGCAGGAATTTCCAAGAGACCCAGTACTTC

clone_size: few
j_call: TRBJ2-3
d_call: TRBD1
v_call: TRBV5-1
cdr3_aa: CASSQSTGAWVDTQYF
cdr3_nt: TGCGCCAGCAGCCAATCGACAGGGGCATGGGTAGATACGCAGTATTTT

clone_size: few
j_call: TRBJ1-1
d_call: TRBD1
v_call: TRBV29-1
cdr3_aa: CSAGQTGWDAFF
cdr3_nt: TGCAGCGCGGGACAGACCGGTTGGGACGCTTTCTTT

clone_size: few
j_call: TRBJ2-7
d_call: TRBD2
v_call: TRBV20-1
cdr3_aa: CSARAPASGLDEQYF
cdr3_nt: TGCAGTGCTAGGGCCCCGGCTAGCGGGTTGGACGAGCAGTACTTC

clone_size: many
j_call: TRBJ2-7
d_call: TRBD2
v_call: TRBV20-1
cdr3_aa: CSARAASGAYEQYF
cdr3_nt: TGCAGTGCTAGAGCGGCTAGCGGAGCATACGAGCAGTACTTC

clone_size: many
j_call: TRBJ2-1
d_call: NA
v_call: TRBV7-9
cdr3_aa: CASSYDSPYNEQFF
cdr3_nt: TGTGCCAGCAGCTACGACAGTCCCTACAATGAGCAGTTCTTC

clone_size: few
j_call: TRBJ2-3
d_call: NA
v_call: TRBV29-1
cdr3_aa: CSGTEDTQYF
cdr3_nt: TGCAGCGGTACTGAGGATACGCAGTATTTT

clone_size: NA
j_call: TRBJ2-3
d_call: NA
v_call: TRBV11-2
cdr3_aa: CASSRGTEGWTDTQYF
cdr3_nt: TGTGCCAGCAGCAGAGGGACGGAAGGTTGGACAGATACGCAGTATTTT

clone_size: NA
j_call: TRBJ2-1
d_call: TRBD2
v_call: TRBV7-6
cdr3_aa: CASSLVPTSGGLNEQFF
cdr3_nt: TGTGCCAGCAGCTTAGTTCCTACTAGCGGGGGATTAAATGAGCAGTTCTTC

clone_size: NA
j_call: TRBJ1-1
d_call: NA
v_call: TRBV25-1
cdr3_aa: CASSETGLNTEAFF
cdr3_nt: TGTGCCAGCAGTGAAACAGGGTTGAACACTGAAGCTTTCTTT

clone_size: NA
j_call: TRBJ2-1
d_call: TRBD2
v_call: TRBV24-1
cdr3_aa: CATQREAYNEQFF
cdr3_nt: TGTGCCACCCAGCGGGAGGCCTACAATGAGCAGTTCTTC

clone_size: once
j_call: TRBJ2-7
d_call: TRBD1
v_call: TRBV28
cdr3_aa: CASSSQGAPSYEQYF
cdr3_nt: TGTGCCAGCAGTTCACAGGGGGCCCCCTCCTACGAGCAGTACTTC

clone_size: few
j_call: TRBJ2-1
d_call: NA
v_call: TRBV28
cdr3_aa: CASSPIADSSYNEQFF
cdr3_nt: TGTGCCAGCAGCCCCATAGCGGATAGCTCCTACAATGAGCAGTTCTTC

clone_size: few
j_call: TRBJ2-5
d_call: NA
v_call: TRBV3-1
cdr3_aa: CASSQGSRETQYF
cdr3_nt: TGTGCCAGCAGCCAGGGGAGTCGAGAGACCCAGTACTTC

clone_size: NA
j_call: TRBJ1-1
d_call: NA
v_call: TRBV11-1
cdr3_aa: CASSANLLGTEAFF
cdr3_nt: TGTGCCAGCAGCGCCAACTTACTAGGCACTGAAGCTTTCTTT

clone_size: few
j_call: TRBJ2-3
d_call: NA
v_call: TRBV28
cdr3_aa: CASSLAGLGDTQYF
cdr3_nt: TGTGCCAGCAGTTTAGCGGGACTGGGAGATACGCAGTATTTT

clone_size: NA
j_call: TRBJ1-1
d_call: NA
v_call: TRBV14
cdr3_aa: CASSQQGWAEAFF
cdr3_nt: TGTGCCAGCAGCCAGCAGGGGTGGGCTGAAGCTTTCTTT

clone_size: NA
j_call: TRBJ2-3
d_call: NA
v_call: TRBV5-1
cdr3_aa: CASSPPGTGVDTQYF
cdr3_nt: TGCGCCAGCTCACCCCCGGGCACCGGGGTAGATACGCAGTATTTT

clone_size: NA
j_call: TRBJ2-5
d_call: TRBD2
v_call: TRBV6-6
cdr3_aa: CASSHRTSSYETQYF
cdr3_nt: TGTGCCAGCTCCCACCGGACTAGCAGCTATGAGACCCAGTACTTC

clone_size: NA
j_call: TRBJ2-7
d_call: TRBD2
v_call: TRBV12-3/TRBV12-4
cdr3_aa: CASSFSLAEISYNEQYF
cdr3_nt: TGTGCCAGCAGTTTTAGTCTAGCGGAGATCTCCTACAATGAGCAGTACTTC